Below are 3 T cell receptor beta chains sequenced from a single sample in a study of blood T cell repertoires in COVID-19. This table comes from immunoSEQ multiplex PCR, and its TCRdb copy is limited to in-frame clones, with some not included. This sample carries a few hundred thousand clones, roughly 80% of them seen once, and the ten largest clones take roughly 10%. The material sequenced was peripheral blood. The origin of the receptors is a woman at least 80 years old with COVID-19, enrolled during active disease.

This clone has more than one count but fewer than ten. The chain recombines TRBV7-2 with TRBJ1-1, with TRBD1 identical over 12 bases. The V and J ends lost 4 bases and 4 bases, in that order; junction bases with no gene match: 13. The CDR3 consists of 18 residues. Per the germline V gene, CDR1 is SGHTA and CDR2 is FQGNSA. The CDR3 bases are TGTGCCAGCAGCTCAGTTGCCGGGACAGGGGGCTGGGTCACTGAAGCTTTCTTT. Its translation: CASSSVAGTGGWVTEAFF. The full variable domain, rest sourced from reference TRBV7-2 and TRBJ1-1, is GAGVSQSPSNKVTEKGKDVELRCDPISGHTALYWYRQSLGQGLEFLIYFQGNSAPDKSGLPSDRFSAERTGGSVSTLTIQRTQQEDSAVYLCASSSVAGTGGWVTEAFFGQGTRLTVV.

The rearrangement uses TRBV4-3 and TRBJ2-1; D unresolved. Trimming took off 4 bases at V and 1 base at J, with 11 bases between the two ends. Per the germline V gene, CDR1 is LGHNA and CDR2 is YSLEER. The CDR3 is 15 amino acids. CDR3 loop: CASSPTRTSYNEQFF. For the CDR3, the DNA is TGCGCCAGCAGCCCGACTCGCACTTCCTACAATGAGCAGTTCTTC.

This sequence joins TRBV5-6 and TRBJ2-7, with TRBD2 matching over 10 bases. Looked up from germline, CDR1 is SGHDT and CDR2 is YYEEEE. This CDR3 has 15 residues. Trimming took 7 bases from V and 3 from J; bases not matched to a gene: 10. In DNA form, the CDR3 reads TGTGCCAGCGGGGGGCCTAGCGGGAGAAGCTACGAGCAGTACTTC. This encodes CASGGPSGRSYEQYF.